The 22 T cell receptor beta chains listed next were all sequenced from one sample in a study of OX40 agonist ivuxolimab in advanced cancers. TCRdb's copy holds only in-frame clones and misses some; the assay was immunoSEQ multiplex PCR. The sample comprises tens of thousands of clones, about 93% of which are singletons, and 4.5% to 5% rests with the top ten. The specimen was CD4+ or CD8+ T cells sorted from blood, collected in a trial of the OX40 agonist ivuxolimab. These receptors all come from an adult with an advanced solid tumor such as melanoma, head and neck, liver or kidney cancer.

This clone was seen a handful of times. The chain couples TRBV15 to TRBJ1-1; D may be TRBD1 (6 bases). Germline CDR1 reads LNHNV; CDR2 reads YYDKDF (reference sequence). The CDR3 consists of 17 residues. V was clipped by 2 bases and J by 0 bases, with 16 bases between them. The CDR3 protein is CATSRSGDLTMNTEAFF. DNA for the CDR3: TGTGCCACCAGCAGATCAGGGGACTTAACCATGAACACTGAAGCTTTCTTT.

This chain joins TRBV7-9 and TRBJ2-7, with D tentatively TRBD2 (5 bases). There are 12 residues in the CDR3. Germline CDR1 SEHNR, CDR2 FQNEAQ (reference sequence). Between the trimmed V and J ends, which lost 5 bases and 6 bases, there was a span of 11 bases. CDR3 bases: TGTGCCAGCAGCAGTAGCGTCGGCGAGCAGTACTTC. The encoded protein is CASSSSVGEQYF.

The chain carries TRBV19 and TRBJ2-3, with 9 bases aligning to TRBD1. Germline V gene lookup returns CDR1 LNHDA and CDR2 SQIVND (reference sequence). The CDR3 spans 14 residues. The trim removed 6 bases at V and 6 bases at J, leaving 7 bases unmatched. CDR3 amino acids: CASRLTGGLDTQYF. The CDR3 bases are TGTGCCAGTAGATTGACAGGGGGATTGGATACGCAGTATTTT.

V is TRBV6-6 and J is TRBJ1-5; 12 bases are shared with TRBD1. J lost 2 bases, V lost 8 bases, and 7 bases had no gene match. This CDR3 is built from 16 residues. Germline CDR1 reads MNHNY; CDR2 reads SVGAGI (reference sequence). This CDR3 is CASWDRGPTGNQPQHF. CDR3 bases: TGTGCCAGCTGGGACAGGGGGCCGACGGGCAATCAGCCCCAGCATTTT.

The rearrangement joins TRBV5-4 to TRBJ2-7; the D call may be TRBD1 or TRBD2 (5 bases each). Trimming left V 4 bases short and J 0 bases short, with 14 bases between. This CDR3 comprises 15 residues. The germline gives CDR1 SGHNT, CDR2 YYREEE (reference sequence). In DNA, the CDR3 is TGTGCCAGCAGCGGGACGGGGCTCCTCTCCTACGAGCAGTACTTC. The encoded protein is CASSGTGLLSYEQYF.

The chain is built from TRBV7-3 and TRBJ1-1; TRBD1 aligns across 7 bases. V was clipped by 4 bases and J by 7 bases; unmatched bases: 6. Germline V lookup: CDR1 SGHTA, CDR2 FQGTGA. The CDR3 spans 13 residues. CDR3 loop: CASSSTGTLEAFF. The CDR3 DNA follows: TGTGCCAGCAGCTCGACAGGGACCCTTGAAGCTTTCTTT.

This clone was detected only once. The rearrangement joins TRBV9 to TRBJ2-5; TRBD2 aligns across 12 bases. This CDR3 region has 14 residues. Looked up from germline, CDR1 is SGDLS and CDR2 is YYNGEE. Unmatched junction bases numbered 2, after V lost 3 bases and J lost 5 bases. Here the CDR3 reads CASSASGRVETQYF. For the CDR3, the DNA is TGTGCCAGCAGCGCTAGCGGGAGGGTGGAGACCCAGTACTTC.

This clone came up once. Different DNA sequences within this sample yield the same CDR3. The chain carries TRBV7-8 and TRBJ2-2, with D hard to call. V lost 5 bases, J lost 3 bases, and 10 bases lay in between. Germline CDR1 reads SGHVS; CDR2 reads FQNEAQ. This CDR3 spans 14 amino acids. In DNA form, the CDR3 reads TGTGCCAGCAGCCTATCAGAGTACACCGGGGAGCTGTTTTTT. Its translation: CASSLSEYTGELFF. The variable domain in full, with the rest retrieved from reference TRBV7-8 and TRBJ2-2, is GAGVSQSPRYKVAKRGQDVALRCDPISGHVSLFWYQQALGQGPEFLTYFQNEAQLDKSGLPSDRFFAERPEGSVSTLKIQRTQQEDSAVYLCASSLSEYTGELFFGEGSRLTVL.

This CDR3 is CASSTQGGGYGYTF. The CDR3 DNA is TGTGCCAGCAGCACTCAAGGGGGTGGCTATGGCTACACCTTC. This chain connects TRBV6-6 to TRBJ1-2, with a weak D call TRBD1 (6 bases). The V end was cut by 6 bases, the J end by 4 bases, with 15 bases between. The CDR3 runs 14 residues. Per germline, CDR1 MNHNY and CDR2 SVGAGI (reference sequence).

V is TRBV5-6 and J is TRBJ2-1, with TRBD1 matching 8 bases. Germline V gene lookup returns CDR1 SGHDT and CDR2 YYEEEE. The CDR3 has 14 residues. The V gene end was trimmed by 6 bases and the J gene end by 7 bases; junction bases not matched to a gene: 9. CDR3 sequence reads: CASTEDRAGNEQFF. DNA of the CDR3: TGTGCCAGCACCGAGGACAGGGCCGGGAATGAGCAGTTCTTC.

The chain employs TRBV7-9 and TRBJ1-4, with TRBD1 as a possible D gene (6 bases). CDR3 length: 16 amino acids. V was cut by 2 bases and J by 0 bases, with 10 bases left in between. The germline V gene has CDR1 SEHNR and CDR2 FQNEAQ (reference sequence). CDR3 region: CASSLIGTTTNEKLFF. Here the CDR3 DNA reads TGTGCCAGCAGCTTAATAGGGACAACAACTAATGAAAAACTGTTTTTT.

The chain couples TRBV9 to TRBJ2-1; 8 bases are shared with TRBD2. The CDR3 is 16 amino acids. CDR1 is SGDLS and CDR2 is YYNGEE in the germline V gene. The V segment lost 1 base and the J segment 7 bases; nucleotides outside the gene matches: 10. CDR3 protein: CASSVQPAGGSNEQFF. The CDR3 DNA follows: TGTGCCAGCAGCGTACAACCGGCGGGGGGATCGAATGAGCAGTTCTTC.

The chain recombines TRBV11-3 with TRBJ1-1; D unclear. Germline values: CDR1 SGHNT, CDR2 YENEEA. V lost 5 bases and J 1 base, leaving 11 bases between the germline ends. The CDR3 has 14 amino acids. The CDR3 region is CASSPGGGNTEAFF. The CDR3 nucleotides are TGTGCCAGCAGCCCTGGAGGTGGGAACACTGAAGCTTTCTTT.

V and J are TRBV4-1 and TRBJ1-1; 7 bases are shared with TRBD1. This CDR3 comprises 14 residues. Germline V gene sequence: CDR1 MGHRA, CDR2 YSYEKL. The V gene end was trimmed by 2 bases and the J gene end by 2 bases; junction bases not matched to a gene: 2. CDR3 region: CASSQRQGNTEAFF. CDR3 DNA sequence: TGCGCCAGCAGCCAACGACAGGGTAACACTGAAGCTTTCTTT.

The gene calls are TRBV6-1 and TRBJ2-7; D is tentatively TRBD1 or TRBD2 (5 bases each). V gave up 7 bases and J gave up 0 bases, with 13 bases separating them. CDR1 is MNHNS and CDR2 is SASEGT in the germline V gene. The CDR3 sequence is 14 residues long. As DNA, the CDR3 is TGTGCCAGCACCCCCGGGACGGGCTCCTACGAGCAGTACTTC. Its translation: CASTPGTGSYEQYF.

The chain has TRBV6-5 and TRBJ1-1; possible D gene TRBD1, 6 bases. Germline loops: CDR1 MNHEY, CDR2 SVGAGI. The CDR3 contains 12 residues. Trimming removed 6 bases at V and 6 bases at J, with 11 bases between. The CDR3 DNA reads as TGTGCCAGCAGAAATCAGGGGTCTGAAGCTTTCTTT. This sequence encodes CASRNQGSEAFF.

The chain employs TRBV27 and TRBJ2-2; perhaps TRBD1 as D (6 bases). Looked up from germline, CDR1 is MNHEY and CDR2 is SMNVEV (reference sequence). The CDR3 length is 14 residues. The V end lost 6 bases, the J end lost 2 bases, and 10 bases lay between the germline ends. DNA of the CDR3: TGTGCCAGCAGCCCAGGGGTTAACACCGGGGAGCTGTTTTTT. Translated, it gives CASSPGVNTGELFF.

The chain recombines TRBV5-5 with TRBJ2-1; possibly TRBD1 or TRBD2 for D (6 bases each). Germline V CDR1 and CDR2: SGHKS, YYEKEE (reference sequence). Trimming took off 4 bases at V and 3 bases at J, with 20 bases between the two ends. This CDR3 contains 17 residues. The CDR3 nucleotides are TGTGCCAGCAGCGAACCCGGGGGCGGGACGAACTACAATGAGCAGTTCTTC. Translated: CASSEPGGGTNYNEQFF.

The genes are TRBV5-8 and TRBJ2-7; no definite D call. The CDR3 length is 13 residues. Germline V lookup: CDR1 SGHTS, CDR2 YDEGEE. Trimming took off 4 bases at V and 3 bases at J, with 11 bases between the two ends. CDR3 sequence (DNA): TGTGCCAGCAGCCCAAACACCGTCTACGAGCAGTACTTC. This codes for CASSPNTVYEQYF.

The chain carries TRBV28 and TRBJ1-1; perhaps TRBD1 as D (5 bases). Germline V gives CDR1 MDHEN, CDR2 SYDVKM. The CDR3 contains 16 residues. Deletions cut 2 bases from V and 3 bases from J, with 16 bases between. Here the CDR3 reads CASSLNHLGEDTEAFF. CDR3 in DNA: TGTGCCAGCAGTTTAAACCACTTGGGGGAAGACACTGAAGCTTTCTTT. The whole variable domain, filled in from reference TRBV28 and TRBJ1-1, reads DVKVTQSSRYLVKRTGEKVFLECVQDMDHENMFWYRQDPGLGLRLIYFSYDVKMKEKGDIPEGYSVSREKKERFSLILESASTNQTSMYLCASSLNHLGEDTEAFFGQGTRLTVV.

The rearrangement joins TRBV5-6 to TRBJ1-4; D unresolved. The CDR3 runs to 17 residues. Per the germline V gene, CDR1 is SGHDT and CDR2 is YYEEEE. The germline V and J ends were trimmed by 6 bases and 0 bases, with 18 bases remaining between them. CDR3 coding DNA: TGTGCCAGCACCAGGACGGCGGACTTTGCAACTAATGAAAAACTGTTTTTT. Translation: CASTRTADFATNEKLFF.

The DNA for the CDR3 is TGTGCCAGCTCCCCCAGCACAGGGCTTTTTCACTATGGCTACACCTTC. Translating gives CASSPSTGLFHYGYTF. This chain joins TRBV7-9 and TRBJ1-2, with D possibly TRBD1 on 6 matching bases. V dropped 8 bases and J dropped 3 bases, with 22 bases sitting between them. Germline V gene sequence: CDR1 SEHNR, CDR2 FQNEAQ (reference sequence). This CDR3 region has 16 residues.